This entry lists 13 T cell receptor beta chains sequenced from one sample in a study of post-analysis software for immune sequencing data. General study findings and limits: When patients were compared with controls, about five TRBV segments were more frequent, TRBV5-6, TRBV5-1 and TRBV20-1 among them.

Included in the TCR beta cDNA libraries were unique molecular identifiers. Each CDR3 protein gets one entry after TCRdb re-called the PCR reads with MiXCR. The sample lists some 890,000 distinct CDR3 sequences, 53% occurring once. These receptors lack a known antigen. The sample was blood. The receptor set was obtained from a girl between 5 and 17 years old with multiple sclerosis.

The rearrangement links TRBV29-1 to TRBJ2-7, with 8 positions matching TRBD2. The J segment lost 2 bases and the V segment lost 4 bases, leaving 4 bases of the junction unmatched. Germline V gene data show CDR1 as SQVTM and CDR2 as ANQGSEA. The CDR3 loop spans 13 amino acids. CDR3 nucleotide sequence: TGCAGCGTTGGGACTAGCTCCACCTACGAGCAGTACTTC. It is translated as CSVGTSSTYEQYF.

The V gene is TRBV12-3 or TRBV12-4, the J gene TRBJ1-5, with 8 bases fitting TRBD1. J was trimmed by 5 bases and V by 5 bases; bases with no gene match: 8. This CDR3 region has 15 residues. This CDR3 reads CASSHSTGEDQPQHF. DNA of the CDR3: TGTGCCAGCAGTCACTCGACAGGGGAGGATCAGCCCCAGCATTTT.

The gene calls are TRBV24-1 and TRBJ2-3; tentatively, D is TRBD2 (6 bases). The CDR3 is 12 amino acids. Germline CDR1 is KGHDR and CDR2 is SFDVKD. Trimming removed 5 bases from V and 7 bases from J, with 9 bases in between. Here the CDR3 DNA reads TGTGCCACCAGTGGGAGGGTGTATACGCAGTATTTT. This gives the protein CATSGRVYTQYF.

In its sample, this clonotype was seen many times. A read error may produce the germline difference seen at one junction end. This chain links TRBV12-3 or TRBV12-4 with TRBJ1-5; D is ambiguous. The CDR3 is 15 amino acids. The CDR3: CASSLGGSSNQPQHF. CDR3 DNA sequence: TGCGCCAGCAGCTTGGGAGGGTCTAGCAATCAGCCCCAGCATTTT.

CDR3 sequence (DNA): TGTGCCAGCAGCTACCAAGGGTTACGTGGAAATCAGCCCCAGCATTTT. Protein product: CASSYQGLRGNQPQHF. V and J are TRBV5-6 and TRBJ1-5; D remains ambiguous. Trimming took off 3 bases at V and 4 bases at J, with 17 bases between the two ends. The CDR3 consists of 16 residues. The germline CDR1 and CDR2 sequences are SGHDT and YYEEEE.

This clonotype was observed a few times. The chain employs TRBV15 and TRBJ2-7; either TRBD1 or TRBD2 may supply D (5 bases each). The germline V gene has CDR1 LNHNV and CDR2 YYDKDF (reference sequence). Trimming pared 4 bases from V and 2 bases from J, leaving 12 bases between. The CDR3 is 14 amino acids. The CDR3 nucleotides read TGTGCCACCAGCAAAAGAGGGGAAGCCTACGAGCAGTACTTC. Amino acids: CATSKRGEAYEQYF.

The chain couples TRBV7-8 to TRBJ1-1; D is uncertain. Looked up from germline, CDR1 is SGHVS and CDR2 is FQNEAQ. V was clipped by 4 bases and J by 1 base, with 13 bases between them. The CDR3 consists of 15 residues. CDR3 nucleotide sequence: TGTGCCAGCAGCTATAGTGTTTCGGAGAACACTGAAGCTTTCTTT. Amino acids: CASSYSVSENTEAFF.

The rearrangement uses TRBV5-5 and TRBJ2-1; 12 nucleotides match TRBD2. Germline CDR1 and CDR2: SGHKS and YYEKEE (reference sequence). The CDR3 is made up of 16 amino acids. J was trimmed by 4 bases and V by 4 bases; bases with no gene match: 6. The CDR3 region has the DNA TGTGCCAGCAGCCCCTGGACTAGCGGGACTTACAATGAGCAGTTCTTC. This translates into CASSPWTSGTYNEQFF.

The chain combines TRBV4-1 with TRBJ2-1; D perhaps matches TRBD2 (6 bases). CDR1 is MGHRA and CDR2 is YSYEKL in the germline V gene. CDR3 size: 16 residues. Deletions cut 4 bases from V and 4 bases from J, with 17 bases between. The chain's CDR3 is CASSPPASGYYNEQFF. The CDR3 DNA reads TGCGCCAGCAGCCCCCCTGCCAGCGGGTATTACAATGAGCAGTTCTTC.

This clonotype has a handful of counts. The V and J genes are TRBV10-3 and TRBJ1-4, with D hard to call. Germline V lookup: CDR1 ENHRY, CDR2 SYGVKD. The CDR3 has 18 amino acids. V shed 0 bases and J shed 2 bases, with 16 bases lying between them. The DNA of the CDR3 is TGTGCCATCAGTGAGTCCTCGGTGCCAGTATTGACTAATGAAAAACTGTTTTTT. Translation: CAISESSVPVLTNEKLFF.

The chain has TRBV20-1 and TRBJ1-2; possibly TRBD1 for D (5 bases). In germline, CDR1 is DFQATT, CDR2 SNEGSKA (reference sequence). The germline V and J ends were trimmed by 8 bases and 3 bases, with 19 bases remaining between them. The CDR3 runs 14 residues. The CDR3 region has the DNA TGCAGTCCCGTCTATTTAGGGGTCGACTATGGCTACACCTTC. Encoded protein: CSPVYLGVDYGYTF.

This clonotype has just a few counts. This chain connects TRBV7-9 to TRBJ2-7; the D is unclear. Per germline, CDR1 SEHNR and CDR2 FQNEAQ (reference sequence). V lost 0 bases, J lost 2 bases, and 8 bases lay in between. The CDR3 totals 14 residues. CDR3 DNA sequence: TGTGCCAGCAGCTTAGCTGTTGAGACCTACGAGCAGTACTTC. This codes for CASSLAVETYEQYF.

The CDR3 nucleotides are TGTGCCAGCAGCTCCGATGATGTTGGGGGCGACACCTTC. It specifies CASSSDDVGGDTF. The chain is built from TRBV7-2 and TRBJ1-2; D perhaps matches TRBD1 (6 bases). There are 13 residues in the CDR3. Germline CDR1 and CDR2: SGHTA and FQGNSA. The germline V and J ends were trimmed by 4 bases and 12 bases, with 18 bases remaining between them. Filled out from reference TRBV7-2 and TRBJ1-2, the complete variable domain reads GAGVSQSPSNKVTEKGKDVELRCDPISGHTALYWYRQSLGQGLEFLIYFQGNSAPDKSGLPSDRFSAERTGGSVSTLTIQRTQQEDSAVYLCASSSDDVGGDTFGSGTRLTVV.